Included here is one T cell receptor (beta chain) sequence, with context. What it binds is not known. These data belong to a study of shared clonotypes between healthy human individuals. Donors were healthy HIV-negative adults without recent acute infections or vaccinations. Study-wide points: Investigators expected sequencing depth to affect clonotype sharing among donors. Sharing across four donors was highest in naive CD4 (around 5%) and lowest in memory CD8 (approximately 0.4%).

V was pared by 7 bases and J by 4 bases, with 8 bases between. CDR3 length equals 12 residues. Germline lookup yields CDR1 MNHEY and CDR2 SVGAGI. An assay was performed, and its level was deep. Repertoires were generated with immunoSEQ multiplex PCR, while TCRdb's copy carries only in-frame clones and drops some. The sample comprises millions of clones, 85% to 95% of which are singletons, and 0.1% to 0.15% rests with the top ten. This rearrangement joins TRBV6-5 to TRBJ1-3; no reliable D call. The sequencing input was naive CD4+ T cells sorted from blood. Regarding subset: CD45RA+ positively selected. The sequence was obtained from a man aged 18 to 35 in good health. CDR3: CASKTQGNTIYF. DNA of the CDR3: TGTGCCAGCAAAACACAGGGAAACACCATATATTTT.